Each of the 2 T cell receptor beta chains below was sequenced from the same sample in a study of blood T cell repertoires in COVID-19. Profiled with immunoSEQ multiplex PCR; TCRdb holds only in-frame clones, not every one. The profile shows 200,000 to 300,000 clones, approximately 87% of them singletons. Sequencing was carried out using peripheral blood. The source of these receptors is a man in his fifties or sixties with acute or convalescent COVID-19.

The J gene is TRBJ1-1, the V gene TRBV19; the match to TRBD1 covers 7 bases. The CDR3 is made up of 12 amino acids. The germline V gene encodes CDR1 LNHDA and CDR2 SQIVND (reference sequence). The ends lost 3 bases at V and 11 bases at J; junction bases unmatched: 6. CDR3 loop: CASSIPGQIAFF. The CDR3 DNA follows: TGTGCCAGTAGTATCCCGGGACAGATTGCTTTCTTT.

A note on this clone: Germline and junction disagree at one end, which may indicate a read error. The chain carries TRBV18 and TRBJ1-1, with D uncertain. Germline V CDR1 and CDR2: KGHSH, LQKENI. The CDR3 sequence is 12 residues long. The DNA for the CDR3 is TGTGCCAGCTCCCCACGGGAGACTGAAGCTTTCTTT. Its translation is CASSPRETEAFF.